The rows below give T cell receptor beta chains drawn from one sample of a study of T cell changes during pregnancy in multiple sclerosis. Generated by immunoSEQ multiplex PCR, the TCRdb table keeps only in-frame clones and is missing some. The sample holds 39,000 or so clones, less than 95% seen once. The sample in question was CD8+ T cells from peripheral blood mononuclear cells, obtained in the first trimester of pregnancy. The source of these receptors is a female donor with multiple sclerosis, enrolled in a pregnancy study. Both conserved end residues are trimmed from each CDR3. A D gene is named only where the DNA matches it firmly.

V	D	J	CDR3
TRBV23-1	TRBD1	TRBJ1-2	ASSQTHRGRKVNYGYT
TRBV7-6	.	TRBJ2-7	ASSLSSGGYEQY
TRBV2	TRBD2	TRBJ2-7	ASSLLAGGIPSSYEQY
TRBV4-1	.	TRBJ1-1	ASSQEPSRNSEAF
TRBV19	.	TRBJ1-6	ATTGRNSPLH
TRBV7-9	TRBD1	TRBJ1-2	ASSQDRSYGYT
TRBV11-2	.	TRBJ2-7	ASRQGWGSYEQY
TRBV11-2	TRBD1	TRBJ1-2	ASSLGGLQGYGYT
TRBV7-9	TRBD1	TRBJ2-7	ASSPGTGTLYEQY
TRBV4-3	.	TRBJ1-2	ASSQGQGSYGYT
TRBV23-1	.	TRBJ1-3	ASSPPGDGNTIY
TRBV30	.	TRBJ2-7	AWSLISTYEQY
TRBV7-2	.	TRBJ2-2	ASSGLRQANTGELF
TRBV4-1	.	TRBJ2-3	ASSQEGYGISTDTQY
TRBV29-1	TRBD1	TRBJ2-3	SVESIGTATDTQY
TRBV19	TRBD2	TRBJ2-1	ASSILAGGTDEQF
TRBV5-1	TRBD1	TRBJ2-5	ASRRDRGGKTQY
TRBV19	.	TRBJ1-3	ASSTLAGSGNTIY
TRBV27	TRBD1	TRBJ1-1	ASSPGTGGADTEAF
TRBV2	.	TRBJ2-1	ASSERRGDEQF
TRBV7-8	TRBD1	TRBJ1-2	ASSLSTGENNYGYT
TRBV4-3	TRBD2	TRBJ2-7	ASSQEWTSGVYEQY
TRBV19	.	TRBJ1-2	ASTLRTRMRGYT
TRBV7-9	TRBD1	TRBJ1-5	ASSPLPDRVQPQH
TRBV7-6	TRBD2	TRBJ2-1	ASSLGSKLAWYNEQF
TRBV25-1	TRBD2	TRBJ2-7	ASSDWTSGAHEQY
TRBV30	.	TRBJ1-1	AWMTGNTEAF
TRBV5-1	.	TRBJ2-7	ASREGTGSSVHEQY